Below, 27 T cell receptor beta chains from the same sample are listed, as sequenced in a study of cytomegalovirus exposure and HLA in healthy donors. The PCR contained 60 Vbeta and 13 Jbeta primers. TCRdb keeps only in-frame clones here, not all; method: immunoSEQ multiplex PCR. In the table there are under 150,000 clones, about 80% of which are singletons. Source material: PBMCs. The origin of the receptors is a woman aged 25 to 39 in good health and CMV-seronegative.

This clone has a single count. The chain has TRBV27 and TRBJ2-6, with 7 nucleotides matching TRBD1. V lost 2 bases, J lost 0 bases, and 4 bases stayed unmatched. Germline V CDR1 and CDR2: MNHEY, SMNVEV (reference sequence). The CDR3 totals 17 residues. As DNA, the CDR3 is TGTGCCAGCAGTTTAGGACAGGTCCTCTCTGGGGCCAACGTCCTGACTTTC. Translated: CASSLGQVLSGANVLTF.

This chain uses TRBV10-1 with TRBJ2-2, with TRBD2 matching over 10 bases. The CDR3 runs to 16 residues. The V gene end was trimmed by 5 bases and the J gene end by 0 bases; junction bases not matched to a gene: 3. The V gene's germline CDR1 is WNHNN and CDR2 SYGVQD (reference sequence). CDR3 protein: CASSLAGGANTGELFF. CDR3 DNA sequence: TGCGCCAGCAGTTTAGCGGGGGGAGCGAACACCGGGGAGCTGTTTTTT.

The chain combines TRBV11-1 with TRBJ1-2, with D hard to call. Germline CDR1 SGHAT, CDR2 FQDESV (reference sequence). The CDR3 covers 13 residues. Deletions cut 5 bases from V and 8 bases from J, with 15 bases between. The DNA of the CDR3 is TGTGCCAGCAGCCCTCAGCAGACTATGGGCTACACCTTC. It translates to CASSPQQTMGYTF.

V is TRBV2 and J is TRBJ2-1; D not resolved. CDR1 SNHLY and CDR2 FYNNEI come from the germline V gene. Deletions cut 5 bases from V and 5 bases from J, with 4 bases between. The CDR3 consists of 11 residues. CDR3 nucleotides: TGTGCCAGCAGTTACAACAATGAGCAGTTCTTC. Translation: CASSYNNEQFF.

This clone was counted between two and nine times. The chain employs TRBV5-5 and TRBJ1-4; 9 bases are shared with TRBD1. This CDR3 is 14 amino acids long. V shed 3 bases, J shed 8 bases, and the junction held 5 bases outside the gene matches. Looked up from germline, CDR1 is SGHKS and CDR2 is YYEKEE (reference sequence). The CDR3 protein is CASSWTGADEKLFF. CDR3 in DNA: TGTGCCAGCAGCTGGACAGGGGCCGACGAAAAACTGTTTTTT.

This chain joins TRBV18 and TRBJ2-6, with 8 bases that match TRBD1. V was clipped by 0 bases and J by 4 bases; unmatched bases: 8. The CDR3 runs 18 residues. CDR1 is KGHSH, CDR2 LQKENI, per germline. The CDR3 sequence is CASSPPRDRPGGANVLTF. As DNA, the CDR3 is TGTGCCAGCTCACCACCGAGGGACAGGCCGGGAGGGGCCAACGTCCTGACTTTC.

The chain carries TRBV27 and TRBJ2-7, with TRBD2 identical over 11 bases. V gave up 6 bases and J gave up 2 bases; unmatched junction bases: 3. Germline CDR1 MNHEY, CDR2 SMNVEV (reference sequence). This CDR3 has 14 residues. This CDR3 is CASRASGGTYEQYF. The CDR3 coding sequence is TGTGCCAGCAGGGCTAGCGGGGGGACCTACGAGCAGTACTTC.

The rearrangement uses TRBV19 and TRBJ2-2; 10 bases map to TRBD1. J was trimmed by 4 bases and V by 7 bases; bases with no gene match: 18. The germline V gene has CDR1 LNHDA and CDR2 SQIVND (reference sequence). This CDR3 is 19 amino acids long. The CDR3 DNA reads TGTGCCAGTACCCCCGTAGGTGTGGGACAGGGGAGGTCCACCGGGGAGCTGTTTTTT. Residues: CASTPVGVGQGRSTGELFF.

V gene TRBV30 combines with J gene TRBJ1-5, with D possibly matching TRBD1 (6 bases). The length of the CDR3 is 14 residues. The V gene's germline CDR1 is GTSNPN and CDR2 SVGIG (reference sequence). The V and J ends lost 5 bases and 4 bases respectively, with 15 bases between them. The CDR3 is CAWAAGGDNQPQHF. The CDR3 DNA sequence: TGTGCCTGGGCAGCGGGGGGCGATAATCAGCCCCAGCATTTT.

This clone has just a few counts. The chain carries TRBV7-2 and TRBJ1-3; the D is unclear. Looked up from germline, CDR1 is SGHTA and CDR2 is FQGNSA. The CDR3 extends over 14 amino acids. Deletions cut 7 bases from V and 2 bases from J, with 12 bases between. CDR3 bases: TGTGCCAGCACGTACCCCCAGGCTGGAAACACCATATATTTT. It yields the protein CASTYPQAGNTIYF.

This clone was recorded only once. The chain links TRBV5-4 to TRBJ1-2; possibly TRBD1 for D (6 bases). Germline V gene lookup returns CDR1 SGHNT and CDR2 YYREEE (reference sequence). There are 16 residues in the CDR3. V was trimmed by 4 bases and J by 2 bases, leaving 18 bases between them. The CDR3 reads CASSQSDGQINYGYTF. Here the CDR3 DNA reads TGTGCCAGCAGCCAGAGTGATGGACAGATAAACTATGGCTACACCTTC. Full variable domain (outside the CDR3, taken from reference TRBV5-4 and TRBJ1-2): ETGVTQSPTHLIKTRGQQVTLRCSSQSGHNTVSWYQQALGQGPQFIFQYYREEENGRGNFPPRFSGLQFPNYSSELNVNALELDDSALYLCASSQSDGQINYGYTFGSGTRLTVV.

CDR3 nucleotide sequence: TGCGCCAGCACCGCTTTGCGGGACTATGGCTACACCTTC. Amino acid sequence: CASTALRDYGYTF. V gene TRBV10-2 combines with J gene TRBJ1-2; no definite D call. Germline CDR1 is WSHSY and CDR2 is SAAADI. The CDR3 is 13 amino acids. Trimming pared 7 bases from V and 3 bases from J, leaving 12 bases between.

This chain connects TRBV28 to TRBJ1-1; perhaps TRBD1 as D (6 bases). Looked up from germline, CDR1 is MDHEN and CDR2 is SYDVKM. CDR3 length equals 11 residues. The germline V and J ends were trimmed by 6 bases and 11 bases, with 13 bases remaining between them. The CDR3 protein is CASRSTGLAFF. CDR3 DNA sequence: TGTGCCAGCAGATCCACAGGGTTGGCTTTCTTT. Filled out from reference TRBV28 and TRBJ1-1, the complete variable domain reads DVKVTQSSRYLVKRTGEKVFLECVQDMDHENMFWYRQDPGLGLRLIYFSYDVKMKEKGDIPEGYSVSREKKERFSLILESASTNQTSMYLCASRSTGLAFFGQGTRLTVV.

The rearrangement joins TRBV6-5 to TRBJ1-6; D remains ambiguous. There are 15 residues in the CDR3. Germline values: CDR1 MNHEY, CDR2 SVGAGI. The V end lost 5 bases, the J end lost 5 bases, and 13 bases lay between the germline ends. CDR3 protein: CASSIRRLDNSPLHF. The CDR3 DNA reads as TGTGCCAGCAGTATTCGGAGGTTGGATAATTCACCCCTCCACTTT.

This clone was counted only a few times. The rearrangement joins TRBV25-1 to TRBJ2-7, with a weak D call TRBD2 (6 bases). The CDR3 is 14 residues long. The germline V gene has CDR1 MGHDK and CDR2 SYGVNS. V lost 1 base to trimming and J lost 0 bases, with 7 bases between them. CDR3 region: CASSEWGDSYEQYF. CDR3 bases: TGTGCCAGCAGTGAATGGGGGGACTCCTACGAGCAGTACTTC.

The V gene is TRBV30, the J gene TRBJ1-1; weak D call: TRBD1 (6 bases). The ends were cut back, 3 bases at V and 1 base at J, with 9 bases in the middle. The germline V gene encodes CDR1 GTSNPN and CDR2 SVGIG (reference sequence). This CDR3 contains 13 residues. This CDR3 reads CAWSPQGNTEAFF. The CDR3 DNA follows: TGTGCCTGGAGCCCACAGGGGAACACTGAAGCTTTCTTT.

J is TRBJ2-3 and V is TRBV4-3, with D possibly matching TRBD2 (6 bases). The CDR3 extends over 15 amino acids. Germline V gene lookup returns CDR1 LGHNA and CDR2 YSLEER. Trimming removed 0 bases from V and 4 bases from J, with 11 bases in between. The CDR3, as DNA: TGCGCCAGCAGCCAAGATCAATGGGGGGCAGATACGCAGTATTTT. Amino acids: CASSQDQWGADTQYF.

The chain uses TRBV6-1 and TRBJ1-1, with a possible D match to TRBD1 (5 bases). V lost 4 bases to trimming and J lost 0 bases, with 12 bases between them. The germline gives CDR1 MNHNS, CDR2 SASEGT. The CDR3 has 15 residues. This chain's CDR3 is CASSVYRNLNTEAFF. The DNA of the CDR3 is TGTGCCAGCAGTGTTTACAGGAATTTGAACACTGAAGCTTTCTTT.

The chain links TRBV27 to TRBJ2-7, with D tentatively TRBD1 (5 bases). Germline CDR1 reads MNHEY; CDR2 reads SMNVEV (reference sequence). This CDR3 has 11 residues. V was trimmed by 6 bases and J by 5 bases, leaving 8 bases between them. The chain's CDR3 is CASRKGDEQYF. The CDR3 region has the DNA TGTGCCAGCAGGAAAGGGGACGAGCAGTACTTC.

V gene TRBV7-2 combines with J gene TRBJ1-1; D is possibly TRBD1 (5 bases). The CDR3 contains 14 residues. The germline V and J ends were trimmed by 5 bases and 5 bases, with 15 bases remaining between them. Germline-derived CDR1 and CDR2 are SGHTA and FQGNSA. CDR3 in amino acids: CASSGAGRGTEAFF. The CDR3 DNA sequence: TGTGCCAGCAGCGGTGCAGGGAGGGGAACTGAAGCTTTCTTT.

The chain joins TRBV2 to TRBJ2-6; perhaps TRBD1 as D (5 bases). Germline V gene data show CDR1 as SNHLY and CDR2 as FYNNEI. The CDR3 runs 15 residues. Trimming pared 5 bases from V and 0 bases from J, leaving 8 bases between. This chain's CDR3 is CASSYQGSGANVLTF. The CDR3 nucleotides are TGTGCCAGCAGTTACCAGGGCTCTGGGGCCAACGTCCTGACTTTC.

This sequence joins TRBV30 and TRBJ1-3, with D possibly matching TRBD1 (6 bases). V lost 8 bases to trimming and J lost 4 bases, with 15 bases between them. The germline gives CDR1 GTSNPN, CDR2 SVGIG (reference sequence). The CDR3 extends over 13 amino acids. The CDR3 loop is CAGYSGQGNTIYF. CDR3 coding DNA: TGTGCCGGGTATTCGGGACAAGGAAACACCATATATTTT.

CDR3 amino acids: CASSAPWDRGRNTEAFF. The CDR3 DNA follows: TGTGCCAGCAGTGCCCCTTGGGACAGGGGGAGAAACACTGAAGCTTTCTTT. The gene calls are TRBV6-1 and TRBJ1-1, with 11 bases lining up with TRBD1. Unmatched junction bases numbered 9, after V lost 4 bases and J lost 2 bases. The CDR3 consists of 17 residues. From germline, CDR1 is MNHNS and CDR2 SASEGT.

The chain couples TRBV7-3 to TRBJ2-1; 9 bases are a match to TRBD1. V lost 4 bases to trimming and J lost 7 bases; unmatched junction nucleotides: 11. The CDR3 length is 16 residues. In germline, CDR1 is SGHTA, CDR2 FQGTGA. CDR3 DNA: TGTGCCAGCAGCTCTATAACCCAGACAGGGGGTAATGAGCAGTTCTTC. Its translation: CASSSITQTGGNEQFF. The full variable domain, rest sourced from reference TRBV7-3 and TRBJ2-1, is GAGVSQTPSNKVTEKGKYVELRCDPISGHTALYWYRQSLGQGPEFLIYFQGTGAADDSGLPNDRFFAVRPEGSVSTLKIQRTERGDSAVYLCASSSITQTGGNEQFFGPGTRLTVL.

The CDR3 DNA is TGTGCCAGCTCCCTCGGGACAGTGAACACTGAAGCTTTCTTT. This translates into CASSLGTVNTEAFF. The chain links TRBV18 to TRBJ1-1; 7 bases match TRBD1. This CDR3 has 14 residues. The germline V gene encodes CDR1 KGHSH and CDR2 LQKENI. J gave up 0 bases and V 6 bases, and 4 bases lay outside the gene matches. The variable domain in full, with the rest retrieved from reference TRBV18 and TRBJ1-1, is NAGVMQNPRHLVRRRGQEARLRCSPMKGHSHVYWYRQLPEEGLKFMVYLQKENIIDESGMPKERFSAEFPKEGPSILRIQQVVRGDSAAYFCASSLGTVNTEAFFGQGTRLTVV.

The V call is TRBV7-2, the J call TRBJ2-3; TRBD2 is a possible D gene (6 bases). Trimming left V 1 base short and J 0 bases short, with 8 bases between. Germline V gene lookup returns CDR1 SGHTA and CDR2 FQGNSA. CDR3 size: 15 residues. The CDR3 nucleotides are TGTGCCAGCAGCTTAGGTAGCGGTAGCACAGATACGCAGTATTTT. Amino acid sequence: CASSLGSGSTDTQYF.

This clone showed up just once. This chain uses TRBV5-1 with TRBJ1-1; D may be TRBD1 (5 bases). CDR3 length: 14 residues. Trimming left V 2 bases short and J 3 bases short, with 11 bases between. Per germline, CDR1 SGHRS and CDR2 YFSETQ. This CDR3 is CASSLQGADTEAFF. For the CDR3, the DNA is TGCGCCAGCAGCTTACAAGGGGCGGACACTGAAGCTTTCTTT.